These 20 T cell receptor beta chains originate from one sample sequenced in a study of blood T cell repertoires in COVID-19. The data were produced by immunoSEQ multiplex PCR, yet TCRdb's version contains in-frame clones alone and is incomplete. The data show 150,000 to 200,000 clones, approximately 91% seen once. Sequences were obtained from peripheral blood. These receptors were collected from a man between 18 and 29 years old with acute or convalescent COVID-19.

The chain recombines TRBV27 with TRBJ1-1, with unresolved D. From germline, CDR1 is MNHEY and CDR2 SMNVEV (reference sequence). This CDR3 spans 13 amino acids. Trimming took 2 bases from V and 1 from J, leaving 5 bases between them. The CDR3 DNA is TGTGCCAGCAGTTTACAGTGGAACACTGAAGCTTTCTTT. Translating gives CASSLQWNTEAFF.

The genes are TRBV5-1 and TRBJ1-1; a weak D match, TRBD1 (6 bases). The CDR3 runs to 16 residues. Germline V lookup: CDR1 SGHRS, CDR2 YFSETQ. Trimming stripped 4 bases from V and 0 bases from J, with 16 bases between. The CDR3 region is CASSPGGGQLNTEAFF. The CDR3 nucleotides read TGCGCCAGCAGCCCCGGTGGAGGACAGCTGAACACTGAAGCTTTCTTT.

This clone was counted between two and nine times. The chain has TRBV12-3 or TRBV12-4 and TRBJ1-2; 8 nucleotides align to TRBD1. With 5 bases clipped from V and 7 bases from J, the junction kept 6 bases outside the gene matches. The CDR3 spans 13 residues. The CDR3 DNA reads TGTGCCAGCAGTGGATGGACAGGGCCTGGCTACACCTTC. The encoded protein is CASSGWTGPGYTF.

The chain is built from TRBV10-2 and TRBJ1-5, with TRBD1 matching over 9 bases. V shed 4 bases and J 5 bases; nucleotides not matched to a gene: 6. The CDR3 extends over 15 amino acids. The germline V gene encodes CDR1 WSHSY and CDR2 SAAADI. The CDR3, as DNA: TGCGCCAGCAGTGTCGGGACAGGGCCTTATCAGCCCCAGCATTTT. Its protein product is CASSVGTGPYQPQHF.

CDR3 sequence reads: CASSLRGGAGGLGTGELFF. For the CDR3, the DNA is TGTGCCAGTAGTCTCCGAGGCGGGGCGGGAGGACTCGGCACCGGGGAGCTGTTTTTT. This chain connects TRBV19 to TRBJ2-2; 8 bases map to TRBD2. Trimming cost V 5 bases and J 4 bases; bases outside gene matches: 18. This CDR3 region has 19 residues. Per the germline V gene, CDR1 is LNHDA and CDR2 is SQIVND (reference sequence).

This sequence joins TRBV6-5 and TRBJ1-6, with D hard to call. The CDR3 has 12 residues. Germline assignment: CDR1 MNHEY and CDR2 SVGAGI. V was pared by 7 bases and J by 9 bases, with 10 bases between. The CDR3 sequence: CASMVRGSPLHF. The CDR3 DNA is TGTGCCAGCATGGTGAGAGGTTCACCCCTCCACTTT.

This chain connects TRBV12-2 to TRBJ1-1; the table gives TRBD1 as D, unverified against the DNA. TRBV12-2 is marked as a pseudogene. The CDR3 loop spans 16 amino acids. In nucleotides, the CDR3 is TGTGCAAGTCGCTTAAAGGGGCAGGGATGGGACACTGAAGCTTTCTTT. This codes for CASRLKGQGWDTEAFF.

The chain joins TRBV7-6 to TRBJ1-2, with 7 bases fitting TRBD1. The junction had 9 bases not matched to a gene; V was cut back by 0 bases and J by 5 bases. The CDR3 consists of 16 residues. Germline loops: CDR1 SGHVS, CDR2 FNYEAQ. The CDR3 spells CASSLAPGTADYGYTF. CDR3 nucleotide sequence: TGTGCCAGCAGCTTAGCTCCCGGGACAGCTGATTATGGCTACACCTTC.

V and J are TRBV3-1 (or the pseudogene TRBV3-2) and TRBJ1-6, with 10 bases fitting TRBD1. Looked up from germline, CDR1 is LGHDT and CDR2 is YNNKEL (reference sequence). The CDR3 has 17 residues. The V and J ends lost 3 bases and 9 bases, in that order; junction bases with no gene match: 11. The DNA for the CDR3 is TGTGCCAGCAGCCACCAAAAGAGCGGGACAGGGGTTTCACCCCTCCACTTT. It specifies CASSHQKSGTGVSPLHF.

This chain uses TRBV14 with TRBJ2-5; D gene uncertain. V lost 1 base, J lost 3 bases, and 3 bases lay in between. Germline V gene sequence: CDR1 SGHDN, CDR2 FVKESK. CDR3 length: 12 residues. The CDR3 spells CASSQVKETQYF. CDR3 in DNA: TGTGCCAGCAGCCAAGTCAAAGAGACCCAGTACTTC.

V usage is TRBV7-6 and J usage is TRBJ1-1; no firm D call. The CDR3 has 15 amino acids. V gave up 1 base and J gave up 1 base, with 10 bases separating them. Germline V gene lookup returns CDR1 SGHVS and CDR2 FNYEAQ. The CDR3 spells CASSLEGSGNTEAFF. The DNA for the CDR3 is TGTGCCAGCAGCTTAGAAGGTTCGGGGAACACTGAAGCTTTCTTT.

The chain combines TRBV19 with TRBJ1-5, with 9 positions matching TRBD1. The CDR3 has 16 residues. After removal of 5 bases from V and 3 bases from J, the junction contained 8 bases not matched to a gene. Per the germline V gene, CDR1 is LNHDA and CDR2 is SQIVND (reference sequence). The CDR3 DNA is TGTGCCAGTAGTGGGACAGGGAAGGTCGACAATCAGCCCCAGCATTTT. As protein: CASSGTGKVDNQPQHF.

The chain couples TRBV27 to TRBJ1-1; 7 bases are a match to TRBD1. J was trimmed by 4 bases and V by 5 bases; bases with no gene match: 7. CDR1 MNHEY and CDR2 SMNVEV come from the germline V gene (reference sequence). This CDR3 comprises 14 residues. The CDR3 DNA sequence: TGTGCCAGCAGTGAAGAAGGGGGCTTCACTGAAGCTTTCTTT. It is translated as CASSEEGGFTEAFF.

The chain carries TRBV7-9 and TRBJ2-1, with a possible D match to TRBD2 (7 bases). Germline V lookup: CDR1 SEHNR, CDR2 FQNEAQ (reference sequence). This CDR3 contains 17 residues. Trimming took off 5 bases at V and 9 bases at J, with 26 bases between the two ends. The CDR3 region has the DNA TGTGCCAGCAGCGTACTAGGGGGAGGGGCGGAAGGCGGTGAGCAGTTCTTC. It translates to CASSVLGGGAEGGEQFF.

This clone occurred many times. The chain links TRBV11-2 to TRBJ1-4; D perhaps matches TRBD1 (6 bases). The germline V gene has CDR1 SGHAT and CDR2 FQNNGV. This CDR3 spans 14 amino acids. V was trimmed by 5 bases and J by 6 bases, leaving 13 bases between them. The CDR3 reads CASSPRRGDEKLFF. The CDR3 DNA follows: TGTGCCAGCAGCCCTCGCAGGGGAGATGAAAAACTGTTTTTT.

V and J are TRBV30 and TRBJ1-1; D remains ambiguous. Germline-derived CDR1 and CDR2 are GTSNPN and SVGIG (reference sequence). V was trimmed by 0 bases and J by 3 bases, leaving 14 bases between them. CDR3 length equals 15 residues. The CDR3 loop reads CAWSVSYSPDTEAFF. CDR3 DNA sequence: TGTGCCTGGAGTGTATCGTACAGCCCTGACACTGAAGCTTTCTTT.

This chain uses TRBV19 with TRBJ1-2; D possibly corresponds to TRBD1 (6 bases). This CDR3 contains 16 residues. Trimming shortened V by 3 bases and J by 4 bases, and 18 bases separated the two germline ends. CDR1 LNHDA and CDR2 SQIVND come from the germline V gene (reference sequence). CDR3 DNA: TGTGCCAGTAGTATTTATTCTGGGCAGGGGCTCTATGGCTACACCTTC. Encoded protein: CASSIYSGQGLYGYTF. Filled out from reference TRBV19 and TRBJ1-2, the complete variable domain reads DGGITQSPKYLFRKEGQNVTLSCEQNLNHDAMYWYRQDPGQGLRLIYYSQIVNDFQKGDIAEGYSVSREKKESFPLTVTSAQKNPTAFYLCASSIYSGQGLYGYTFGSGTRLTVV.

The rearrangement joins TRBV10-3 to TRBJ2-7, with 7 positions matching TRBD1. V was clipped by 2 bases and J by 7 bases; unmatched bases: 11. The CDR3 has 15 residues. Germline V gene data show CDR1 as ENHRY and CDR2 as SYGVKD. The CDR3 DNA follows: TGTGCCATCAGTGAGCTCCGAGCAGGGGGTCAGGAGCAGTACTTC. This sequence encodes CAISELRAGGQEQYF.

This chain joins TRBV12-3 or TRBV12-4 and TRBJ1-4; D gene ambiguous. V was shortened by 3 bases and J by 7 bases, with 3 bases between the two germline ends. This CDR3 region has 11 residues. The DNA of the CDR3 is TGTGCCAGCAGTTTGAGTGAAAAACTGTTTTTT. Translated, it gives CASSLSEKLFF.

At least ten counts were recorded for this clone. This chain connects TRBV7-2 to TRBJ2-7, with TRBD2 matching 13 bases. Germline CDR1 reads SGHTA; CDR2 reads FQGNSA. The CDR3 extends over 18 amino acids. J lost 4 bases, V lost 3 bases, and 12 bases had no gene match. Written as DNA, the CDR3 is TGTGCCAGCAGCTTCGAACGACTAGCGGGGGGCCGGGGATACGAGCAGTACTTC. It encodes CASSFERLAGGRGYEQYF.